The entry below describes one T cell receptor beta chain. Its antigen remains unidentified. The sample belongs to a study of cytomegalovirus exposure and HLA in healthy donors. Notes on the study in general: For most subjects, TCR beta sequences were reported to predict HLA-A and HLA-B alleles with accuracy.

The PCR employed 60 Vbeta primers together with 13 Jbeta primers. The repertoire was sequenced with immunoSEQ multiplex PCR; TCRdb's copy has only in-frame clones and lacks some. The table has some 160,000 clones, roughly 62% seen once. Germline loops: CDR1 SQVTM, CDR2 ANQGSEA. V dropped 3 bases and J dropped 6 bases, with 15 bases sitting between them. The CDR3 consists of 14 residues. The chain combines TRBV29-1 with TRBJ2-1; possibly TRBD2 for D (5 bases). This clonotype originated in a man in his sixties in good health and CMV-seronegative. Sequencing was done on a sample of PBMCs. CDR3 DNA sequence: TGCAGCGTTGATGGGCTAGCACGGGCCAATGAGCAGTTCTTC. This translates into CSVDGLARANEQFF.